Presented here are 16 T cell receptor beta chains from one specimen sequenced in a study of CD8+ T cells in alopecia areata. RNA was isolated and reverse transcribed to cDNA, the sequencing template. The data were produced by immunoSEQ multiplex PCR, yet TCRdb's version contains in-frame clones alone and is incomplete. The sample lists roughly 200,000 clones; 63% were seen once. The sequencing here drew on CD4+ T cells sorted from blood, taken at week 0. The receptors here all came from a human donor with alopecia areata.

The table lists this clone with a count of one. This chain connects TRBV27 to TRBJ1-2, with D maybe TRBD1 (5 bases). The V gene's germline CDR1 is MNHEY and CDR2 SMNVEV (reference sequence). There are 14 residues in the CDR3. V was shortened by 5 bases and J by 4 bases, with 14 bases between the two germline ends. The CDR3 DNA reads TGTGCCAGCAGTCGGGGCCAGATGTCCTATGGCTACACCTTC. Translated: CASSRGQMSYGYTF.

This sequence joins TRBV25-1 and TRBJ1-4; TRBD1 matches 7 bases. The CDR3 is 16 amino acids. The V and J ends lost 2 bases and 7 bases, in that order; junction bases with no gene match: 10. Germline lookup yields CDR1 MGHDK and CDR2 SYGVNS. CDR3 nucleotide sequence: TGTGCCAGCAGTGAAGTACCCGCGCAGGGGGTTGAAAAACTGTTTTTT. This encodes CASSEVPAQGVEKLFF.

The chain joins TRBV29-1 to TRBJ2-1, with D tentatively TRBD1 (6 bases). The germline V and J ends were trimmed by 5 bases and 6 bases, with 17 bases remaining between them. CDR3 length: 14 residues. Looked up from germline, CDR1 is SQVTM and CDR2 is ANQGSEA. CDR3 amino acids: CSVYGQPSGNEQFF. CDR3 DNA: TGCAGCGTTTACGGACAGCCGAGTGGCAATGAGCAGTTCTTC.

To note about this clone: Other DNA sequences in this specimen translate into the identical CDR3. The chain recombines TRBV5-1 with TRBJ2-7; 8 nucleotides align to TRBD2. V was pared by 4 bases and J by 2 bases, with 2 bases of the junction left unmatched. In germline, CDR1 is SGHRS, CDR2 YFSETQ. This CDR3 contains 13 residues. The CDR3 nucleotides are TGCGCCAGCAGCGGCGGGGGGACCTACGAGCAGTACTTC. Amino acid sequence: CASSGGGTYEQYF.

J is TRBJ1-5 and V is TRBV27, with 7 bases matching TRBD1. The CDR3 loop spans 15 amino acids. Looked up from germline, CDR1 is MNHEY and CDR2 is SMNVEV (reference sequence). The J segment lost 5 bases and the V segment lost 3 bases, leaving 7 bases of the junction unmatched. The CDR3: CASSFVAGGDQPQHF. The CDR3 coding sequence is TGTGCCAGCAGTTTCGTAGCAGGGGGGGATCAGCCCCAGCATTTT.

This clone appeared once. V and J are TRBV5-6 and TRBJ1-5, with D maybe TRBD1 (6 bases). Germline lookup yields CDR1 SGHDT and CDR2 YYEEEE. The length of the CDR3 is 16 residues. V was cut by 0 bases and J by 4 bases, with 14 bases left in between. The CDR3 nucleotides are TGTGCCAGCAGCTTGGGTCGTACAGGGACAAATCAGCCCCAGCATTTT. It translates to CASSLGRTGTNQPQHF.

The sample holds a few counts of this clone. The chain has TRBV30 and TRBJ2-2, with D maybe TRBD1 (6 bases). This CDR3 has 15 amino acids. Germline values: CDR1 GTSNPN, CDR2 SVGIG (reference sequence). Trimming stripped 1 base from V and 2 bases from J, with 11 bases between. DNA of the CDR3: TGTGCCTGGAGTGAGGGGACATACAACACCGGGGAGCTGTTTTTT. Amino acids: CAWSEGTYNTGELFF.

This clone was counted between two and nine times. The rearrangement links TRBV11-2 to TRBJ1-2, with unresolved D. Between the trimmed V and J ends, which lost 2 bases and 0 bases, there was a span of 10 bases. The CDR3 sequence is 15 residues long. CDR1 and CDR2 (germline): SGHAT, FQNNGV. CDR3: CASSLRVLSNYGYTF. CDR3 nucleotides: TGTGCCAGCAGCTTACGAGTACTCTCTAACTATGGCTACACCTTC.

V usage is TRBV7-2 and J usage is TRBJ2-6, with D uncertain. With 5 bases removed from V and 4 bases from J, the gap between germline ends came to 12 bases. From germline, CDR1 is SGHTA and CDR2 FQGNSA. CDR3 size: 15 residues. The CDR3 loop is CASSPTSPGANVLTF. The CDR3 coding sequence is TGTGCCAGCAGCCCGACGAGTCCCGGGGCCAACGTCCTGACTTTC.

CDR3 loop: CASSERTGTYSNQPQHF. In DNA, the CDR3 is TGTGCCAGCAGTGAACGCACAGGGACATATAGCAATCAGCCCCAGCATTTT. The chain uses TRBV6-1 and TRBJ1-5; D is possibly TRBD1 (6 bases). V was cut by 2 bases and J by 0 bases, with 14 bases left in between. Per the germline V gene, CDR1 is MNHNS and CDR2 is SASEGT. CDR3 length equals 17 residues.

The CDR3, as DNA: TGTGCCAGCAGCGTAGCTTTCAGCGGGGGGAACCAAGAGACCCAGTACTTC. It encodes CASSVAFSGGNQETQYF. The V and J genes are TRBV9 and TRBJ2-5; 9 nucleotides agree with TRBD2. Germline V gives CDR1 SGDLS, CDR2 YYNGEE. This CDR3 region has 17 residues. The V gene end was trimmed by 0 bases and the J gene end by 0 bases; junction bases not matched to a gene: 6.

This clone has just one count. The CDR3, as DNA: TGCAGCGTTTATCGACCCTTGGCCAACGTCCTGACTTTC. As protein: CSVYRPLANVLTF. V usage is TRBV29-1 and J usage is TRBJ2-6; D is uncertain. Germline loops: CDR1 SQVTM, CDR2 ANQGSEA. Trimming took 5 bases from V and 6 from J, leaving 11 bases between them. This CDR3 contains 13 residues.

The chain has TRBV18 and TRBJ1-1; D perhaps matches TRBD1 (6 bases). The ends were cut back, 2 bases at V and 1 base at J, with 14 bases in the middle. The CDR3 length is 16 residues. Germline V CDR1 and CDR2: KGHSH, LQKENI. CDR3 sequence reads: CASSPSTGAQNTEAFF. In nucleotides, the CDR3 is TGTGCCAGCTCACCATCTACGGGGGCGCAGAACACTGAAGCTTTCTTT.

The chain is built from TRBV18 and TRBJ2-1; no clear D. CDR3 length equals 15 residues. The V gene's germline CDR1 is KGHSH and CDR2 LQKENI. Trimming took off 2 bases at V and 0 bases at J, with 8 bases between the two ends. This CDR3 is CASSPDRSSYNEQFF. DNA for the CDR3: TGTGCCAGCTCACCAGACCGATCCTCCTACAATGAGCAGTTCTTC.

The chain uses TRBV30 and TRBJ1-2, with a weak D call TRBD1 (6 bases). The CDR3 consists of 13 residues. Looked up from germline, CDR1 is GTSNPN and CDR2 is SVGIG (reference sequence). V was pared by 3 bases and J by 7 bases, with 15 bases between. CDR3 in amino acids: CAWRTRDIGGYTF. The CDR3 DNA is TGTGCCTGGAGGACCCGGGACATCGGTGGCTACACCTTC.

This chain uses TRBV6-5 with TRBJ1-6; 7 bases are shared with TRBD1. The germline V gene has CDR1 MNHEY and CDR2 SVGAGI. V trimming: 4 bases; J trimming: 7 bases; junction bases outside the gene matches: 4. The CDR3 extends over 14 amino acids. CDR3 nucleotide sequence: TGTGCCAGCAGTTTTGGGGACAGAAATTCACCCCTCCACTTT. It is translated as CASSFGDRNSPLHF.